This T cell receptor (beta chain) was identified in a study of blood T cells in healthy people across ages. Study results and limitations: A greater number of naive CD4+ cells and higher diversity distinguished long-lived donors from aged donors. The unknown donor CMV status may have confounded expanded clonotype changes.

PCR was performed a second time for about 6 to 11 cycles using a sample-barcoded 5' primer and a J-beta primer mix. Template switching added a 12-random-nucleotide identifier to every cDNA molecule. At least 3 million CDR3-containing paired-end reads were obtained per sample. In TCRdb, the 5' RACE reads were re-called with MiXCR into one record per CDR3 protein. The table records more than 700,000 distinct CDR3 sequences, less than 60% of them present only once. This clonotype was counted only a few times. No antigen is known for it. Trimming removed 3 bases from V and 5 bases from J; junction bases left unmatched: 9. Germline assignment: CDR1 KGHDR and CDR2 SFDVKD. This CDR3 has 16 residues.

Sequenced: blood. The chain uses TRBV24-1 and TRBJ2-1, with 7 positions matching TRBD2. This clonotype was obtained from a man older than 75 in good health. The CDR3 coding sequence is TGTGCCACCAGTGATCCGGGGGGAGCTGGGGACAATGAGCAGTTCTTC. Protein product: CATSDPGGAGDNEQFF.